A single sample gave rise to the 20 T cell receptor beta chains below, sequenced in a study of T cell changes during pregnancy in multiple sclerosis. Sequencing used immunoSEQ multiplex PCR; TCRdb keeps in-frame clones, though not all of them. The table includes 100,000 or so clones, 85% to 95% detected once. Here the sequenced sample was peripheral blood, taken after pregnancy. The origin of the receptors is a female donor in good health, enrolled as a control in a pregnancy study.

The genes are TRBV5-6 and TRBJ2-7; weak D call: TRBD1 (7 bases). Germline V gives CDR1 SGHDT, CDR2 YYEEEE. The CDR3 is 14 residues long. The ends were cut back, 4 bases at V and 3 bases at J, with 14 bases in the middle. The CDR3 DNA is TGTGCCAGCAGCCCAGGGGGGCACGGCTACGAGCAGTACTTC. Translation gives CASSPGGHGYEQYF.

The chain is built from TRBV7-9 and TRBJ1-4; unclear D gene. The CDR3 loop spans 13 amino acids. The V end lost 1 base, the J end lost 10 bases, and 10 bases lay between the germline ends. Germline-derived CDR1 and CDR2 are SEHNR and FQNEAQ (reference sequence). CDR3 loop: CASSLVGTVKLFF. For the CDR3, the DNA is TGTGCCAGCAGCTTAGTGGGCACTGTAAAACTGTTTTTT. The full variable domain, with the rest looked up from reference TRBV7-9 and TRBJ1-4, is DTGVSQNPRHKITKRGQNVTFRCDPISEHNRLYWYRQTLGQGPEFLTYFQNEAQLEKSRLLSDRFSAERPKGSFSTLEIQRTEQGDSAMYLCASSLVGTVKLFFGSGTQLSVL.

The CDR3 DNA is TGTGCCAGCAGTTTACCAGGGCAAGGAAAAAACGAGCAGTACTTC. This encodes CASSLPGQGKNEQYF. The J gene is TRBJ2-7, the V gene TRBV28; D might be TRBD1 (5 bases). The CDR3 spans 15 residues. Germline assignment: CDR1 MDHEN and CDR2 SYDVKM. V dropped 2 bases and J dropped 5 bases, with 16 bases sitting between them.

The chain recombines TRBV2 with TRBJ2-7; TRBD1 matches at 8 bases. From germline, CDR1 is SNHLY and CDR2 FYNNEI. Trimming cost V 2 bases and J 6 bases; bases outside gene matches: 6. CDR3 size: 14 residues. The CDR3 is CASSETGQVFEQYF. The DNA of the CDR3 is TGTGCCAGCAGTGAAACGGGACAGGTTTTCGAGCAGTACTTC.

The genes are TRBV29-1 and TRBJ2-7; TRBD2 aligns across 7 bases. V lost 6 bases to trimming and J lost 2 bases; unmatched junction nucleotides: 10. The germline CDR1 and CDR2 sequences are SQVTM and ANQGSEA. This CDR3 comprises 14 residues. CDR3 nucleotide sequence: TGCAGCGTCGCCCAAGGGACTATAGCCTACGAGCAGTACTTC. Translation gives CSVAQGTIAYEQYF.

CDR3 DNA: TGTGCCAGCAGCCAAGATATCTGGAGTGGTGCTAGCACAGATACGCAGTATTTT. Translated: CASSQDIWSGASTDTQYF. The chain carries TRBV14 and TRBJ2-3, with unresolved D. Between the trimmed V and J ends, which lost 0 bases and 0 bases, there was a span of 16 bases. Per germline, CDR1 SGHDN and CDR2 FVKESK. CDR3 length: 18 residues.

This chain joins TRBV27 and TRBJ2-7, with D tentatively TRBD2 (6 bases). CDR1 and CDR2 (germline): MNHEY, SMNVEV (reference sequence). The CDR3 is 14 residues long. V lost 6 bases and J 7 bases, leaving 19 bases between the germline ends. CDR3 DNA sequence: TGTGCCAGCAGGAGTACGGGGACTTTCTATGAGCAGTACTTC. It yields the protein CASRSTGTFYEQYF.

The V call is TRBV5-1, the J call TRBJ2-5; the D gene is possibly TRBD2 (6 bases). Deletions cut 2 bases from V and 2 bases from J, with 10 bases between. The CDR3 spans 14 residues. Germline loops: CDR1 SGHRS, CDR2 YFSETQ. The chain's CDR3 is CASSFAGRQETQYF. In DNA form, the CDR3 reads TGCGCCAGCAGCTTCGCAGGGAGGCAAGAGACCCAGTACTTC. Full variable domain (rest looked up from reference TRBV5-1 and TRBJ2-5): KAGVTQTPRYLIKTRGQQVTLSCSPISGHRSVSWYQQTPGQGLQFLFEYFSETQRNKGNFPGRFSGRQFSNSRSEMNVSTLELGDSALYLCASSFAGRQETQYFGPGTRLLVL.

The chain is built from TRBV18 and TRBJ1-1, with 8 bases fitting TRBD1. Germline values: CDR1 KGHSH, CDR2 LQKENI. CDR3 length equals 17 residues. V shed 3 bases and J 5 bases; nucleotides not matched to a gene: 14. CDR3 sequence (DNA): TGTGCCAGCTCACCCTTTACGAGGACGACAGGGGCAACTGAAGCTTTCTTT. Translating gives CASSPFTRTTGATEAFF.

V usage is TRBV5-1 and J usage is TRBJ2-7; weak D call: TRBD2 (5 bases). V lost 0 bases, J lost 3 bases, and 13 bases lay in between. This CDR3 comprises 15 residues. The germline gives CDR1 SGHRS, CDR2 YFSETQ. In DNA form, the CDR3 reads TGCGCCAGCAGCTTGGATCTAGCTTCGGACTACGAGCAGTACTTC. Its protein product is CASSLDLASDYEQYF.

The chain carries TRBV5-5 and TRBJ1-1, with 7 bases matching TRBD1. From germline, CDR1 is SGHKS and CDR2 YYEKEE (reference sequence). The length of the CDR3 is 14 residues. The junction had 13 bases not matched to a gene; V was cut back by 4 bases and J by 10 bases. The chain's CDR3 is CASSVARQGRGAFF. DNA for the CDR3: TGTGCCAGCAGCGTAGCCCGACAGGGCCGTGGAGCTTTCTTT. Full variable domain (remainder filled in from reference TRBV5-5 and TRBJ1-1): DAGVTQSPTHLIKTRGQQVTLRCSPISGHKSVSWYQQVLGQGPQFIFQYYEKEERGRGNFPDRFSARQFPNYSSELNVNALLLGDSALYLCASSVARQGRGAFFGQGTRLTVV.

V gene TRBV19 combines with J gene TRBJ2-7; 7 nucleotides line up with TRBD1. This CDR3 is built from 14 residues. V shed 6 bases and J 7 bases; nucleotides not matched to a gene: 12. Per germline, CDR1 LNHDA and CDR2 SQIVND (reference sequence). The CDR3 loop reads CASSQRTGMGEQYF. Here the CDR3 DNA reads TGTGCCAGTAGCCAACGGACAGGAATGGGGGAGCAGTACTTC. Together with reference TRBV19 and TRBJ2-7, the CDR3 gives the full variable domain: DGGITQSPKYLFRKEGQNVTLSCEQNLNHDAMYWYRQDPGQGLRLIYYSQIVNDFQKGDIAEGYSVSREKKESFPLTVTSAQKNPTAFYLCASSQRTGMGEQYFGPGTRLTVT.

The CDR3 bases are TGTGCCAGCAGCTCGCGACTAGCGGGAGAGGGTGAGCAGTTCTTC. Its translation: CASSSRLAGEGEQFF. This chain connects TRBV7-9 to TRBJ2-1; 12 nucleotides align to TRBD2. The germline gives CDR1 SEHNR, CDR2 FQNEAQ (reference sequence). V gave up 4 bases and J gave up 9 bases; unmatched junction bases: 7. This CDR3 is 15 amino acids long.

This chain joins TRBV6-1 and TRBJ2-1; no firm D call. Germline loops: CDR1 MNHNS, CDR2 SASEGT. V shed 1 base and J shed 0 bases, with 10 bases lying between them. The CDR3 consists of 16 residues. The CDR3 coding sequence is TGTGCCAGCAGTGAAGAAGCCCGCCTCTCCTACAATGAGCAGTTCTTC. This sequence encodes CASSEEARLSYNEQFF.

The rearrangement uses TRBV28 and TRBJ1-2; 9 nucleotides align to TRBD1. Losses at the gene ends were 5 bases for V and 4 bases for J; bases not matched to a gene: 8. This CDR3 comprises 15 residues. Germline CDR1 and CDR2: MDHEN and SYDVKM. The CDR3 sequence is CASSPQGQGFYGYTF. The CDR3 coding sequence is TGTGCCAGCAGTCCCCAGGGACAGGGATTCTATGGCTACACCTTC.

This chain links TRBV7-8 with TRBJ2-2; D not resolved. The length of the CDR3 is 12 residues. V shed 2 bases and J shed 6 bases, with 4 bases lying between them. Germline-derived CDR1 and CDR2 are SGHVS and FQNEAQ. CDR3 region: CASSLKPGELFF. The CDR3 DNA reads TGTGCCAGCAGCTTAAAGCCCGGGGAGCTGTTTTTT.

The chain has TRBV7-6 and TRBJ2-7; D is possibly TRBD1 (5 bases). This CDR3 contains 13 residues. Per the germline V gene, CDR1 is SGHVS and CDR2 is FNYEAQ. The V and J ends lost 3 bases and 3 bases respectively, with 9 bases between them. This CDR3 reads CASSFGTGYEQYF. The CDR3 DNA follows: TGTGCCAGCAGCTTTGGTACAGGCTACGAGCAGTACTTC.

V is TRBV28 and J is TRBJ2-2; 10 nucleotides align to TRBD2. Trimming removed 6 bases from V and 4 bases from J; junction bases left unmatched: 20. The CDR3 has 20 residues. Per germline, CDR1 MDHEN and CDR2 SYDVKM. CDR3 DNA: TGTGCCAGCAGCCGCGGCAGGGGCTTTAGCGGGAGGAGTAGCACCGGGGAGCTGTTTTTT. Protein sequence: CASSRGRGFSGRSSTGELFF.

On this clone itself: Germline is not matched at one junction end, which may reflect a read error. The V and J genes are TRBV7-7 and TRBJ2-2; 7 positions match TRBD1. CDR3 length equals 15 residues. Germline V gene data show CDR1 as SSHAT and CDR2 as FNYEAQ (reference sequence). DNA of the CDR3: TGTGCTAGCAGCCGACAGGGCGCGGGCGCCGGGGAGCTGTTTTTT. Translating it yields CASSRQGAGAGELFF.

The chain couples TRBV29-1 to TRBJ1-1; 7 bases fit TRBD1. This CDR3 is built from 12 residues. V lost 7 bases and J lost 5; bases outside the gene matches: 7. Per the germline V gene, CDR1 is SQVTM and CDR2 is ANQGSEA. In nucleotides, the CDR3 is TGCAGCGGCGGACAGGTGGGGACTGAAGCTTTCTTT. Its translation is CSGGQVGTEAFF.